This paragraph covers one T cell receptor beta chain sequence. What it binds is unknown. This sample was taken from a study of T cell responses to AZD1222 COVID-19 vaccine. Study outcomes and limitations: Clonal diversity was possibly underestimated, and the donors were mostly white British, with more females. Rises in breadth and depth of Spike-specific TCRs came after two AZD1222 doses.

Assay used: immunoSEQ multiplex PCR; TCRdb lists only in-frame clones, some missing. The sample shows 150,000 to 200,000 clones, 90% of them seen only once. The germline V and J ends were trimmed by 3 bases and 6 bases, with 8 bases remaining between them. From germline, CDR1 is MDHEN and CDR2 SYDVKM. This CDR3 contains 12 residues. The source is an adult who received the MenACWY meningococcal vaccine as a control. The chain is built from TRBV28 and TRBJ1-2, with D hard to call. Sample: peripheral blood, taken 28 days after the second dose of the MenACWY control vaccine. CDR3 region: CASSFQTDGYTF. Here the CDR3 DNA reads TGTGCCAGCAGTTTTCAGACTGATGGCTACACCTTC.